One T cell receptor beta chain is described in this entry. This record comes from a study of blood T cell repertoires in COVID-19. Study at large: Donors in the United States, Italy and Spain gave samples during acute or convalescent COVID-19.

Per the study methods: Quantification of nucleated cells was approximated via reference gene primer amplification. Sequencing used immunoSEQ multiplex PCR; TCRdb keeps in-frame clones, though not all of them. The V and J calls and the clone size are those of that table, but D and trimming were determined from the DNA. The data hold 15,000 to 20,000 clones, with around 80% observed a single time. After removal of 2 bases from V and 4 bases from J, the junction contained 6 bases not matched to a gene. There are 15 residues in the CDR3. From germline, CDR1 is MDHEN and CDR2 SYDVKM. This TCR was sampled from an older woman with active COVID-19. Sequencing was done on a sample of peripheral blood. The chain carries TRBV28 and TRBJ1-1, with 8 bases identical to TRBD1. Written as DNA, the CDR3 is TGTGCCAGCAGTTTACCCGGGACAGGTGCCACTGAAGCTTTCTTT. Protein: CASSLPGTGATEAFF.